The 29 T cell receptor beta chains presented below share a single source sample, sequenced in a study of cytomegalovirus exposure and HLA in healthy donors. Sequencing used immunoSEQ multiplex PCR; TCRdb keeps in-frame clones, though not all of them. The repertoire has more than 95,000 clones, 89% of them found once; the top ten carry 1.1%. The material sequenced was PBMCs. The source is a woman between 18 and 29 years old in good health and CMV-seronegative.

CDR3 nucleotides: TGTGCCACCGCCGGGACAGGGGGCAATCAGCCCCAGCATTTT. Amino acid sequence: CATAGTGGNQPQHF. The rearrangement uses TRBV19 and TRBJ1-5; TRBD1 matches 10 bases. The V and J ends lost 10 bases and 2 bases, in that order; junction bases with no gene match: 5. This CDR3 is 14 amino acids long. Per the germline V gene, CDR1 is LNHDA and CDR2 is SQIVND (reference sequence).

The chain is built from TRBV6-4 and TRBJ2-2; the match to TRBD1 covers 9 bases. With V trimmed by 2 bases and J by 4 bases, 2 bases remained unmatched. Germline values: CDR1 MRHNA, CDR2 SNTAGT. There are 15 residues in the CDR3. CDR3 region: CASSDGQGFTGELFF. CDR3 coding DNA: TGTGCCAGCAGTGACGGACAGGGGTTCACCGGGGAGCTGTTTTTT.

This chain links TRBV7-8 with TRBJ1-5; TRBD1 agrees at 10 bases. V trimming: 5 bases; J trimming: 3 bases; junction bases outside the gene matches: 13. Germline CDR1 is SGHVS and CDR2 is FQNEAQ. This CDR3 is built from 18 residues. In DNA, the CDR3 is TGTGCCAGCAGCCCAAGGGACAGGGGCCTTGGTATCAATCAGCCCCAGCATTTT. Translation gives CASSPRDRGLGINQPQHF.

The chain is built from TRBV19 and TRBJ1-6, with D maybe TRBD1 (6 bases). CDR1 and CDR2 from the germline V gene are LNHDA and SQIVND (reference sequence). This CDR3 is built from 17 residues. Trimming took off 3 bases at V and 2 bases at J, with 14 bases between the two ends. CDR3 region: CASSIERTVTYNSPLHF. The DNA of the CDR3 is TGTGCCAGTAGTATTGAACGGACAGTTACCTATAATTCACCCCTCCACTTT. The full variable domain, in which reference TRBV19 and TRBJ1-6 provide the parts outside the CDR3, is DGGITQSPKYLFRKEGQNVTLSCEQNLNHDAMYWYRQDPGQGLRLIYYSQIVNDFQKGDIAEGYSVSREKKESFPLTVTSAQKNPTAFYLCASSIERTVTYNSPLHFGNGTRLTVT.

This clone was found once. V and J are TRBV11-2 and TRBJ2-5; a possible D gene is TRBD2 (7 bases). V was shortened by 2 bases and J by 5 bases, with 15 bases between the two germline ends. The CDR3 consists of 15 residues. CDR1 is SGHAT and CDR2 is FQNNGV in the germline V gene. CDR3: CASSLSGGGSETQYF. CDR3 DNA sequence: TGTGCCAGCAGCTTATCCGGCGGGGGCTCGGAGACCCAGTACTTC. The whole variable domain, remainder taken from reference TRBV11-2 and TRBJ2-5, is EAGVAQSPRYKIIEKRQSVAFWCNPISGHATLYWYQQILGQGPKLLIQFQNNGVVDDSQLPKDRFSAERLKGVDSTLKIQPAKLEDSAVYLCASSLSGGGSETQYFGPGTRLLVL.

The chain recombines TRBV27 with TRBJ1-5; D possibly corresponds to TRBD1 (5 bases). There are 14 residues in the CDR3. With 3 bases removed from V and 3 bases from J, the gap between germline ends came to 9 bases. CDR1 MNHEY and CDR2 SMNVEV come from the germline V gene (reference sequence). CDR3 in DNA: TGTGCCAGCAGTTTTACAGGCCCCAATCAGCCCCAGCATTTT. Translated, it gives CASSFTGPNQPQHF.

This chain links TRBV28 with TRBJ1-5; 7 bases are a match to TRBD1. Per the germline V gene, CDR1 is MDHEN and CDR2 is SYDVKM. The V gene end was trimmed by 4 bases and the J gene end by 0 bases; junction bases not matched to a gene: 9. The CDR3 runs to 17 residues. The CDR3 loop reads CASSSPDRALSNQPQHF. Written as DNA, the CDR3 is TGTGCCAGCAGTTCTCCTGACAGGGCCCTTAGCAATCAGCCCCAGCATTTT. The full variable domain, in which reference TRBV28 and TRBJ1-5 provide the parts outside the CDR3, is DVKVTQSSRYLVKRTGEKVFLECVQDMDHENMFWYRQDPGLGLRLIYFSYDVKMKEKGDIPEGYSVSREKKERFSLILESASTNQTSMYLCASSSPDRALSNQPQHFGDGTRLSIL.

The chain has TRBV25-1 and TRBJ2-2; 7 nucleotides match TRBD1. Germline V gene lookup returns CDR1 MGHDK and CDR2 SYGVNS. This CDR3 region has 15 residues. The V segment lost 5 bases and the J segment 4 bases; nucleotides outside the gene matches: 7. CDR3 in amino acids: CASSRYRGSTGELFF. The CDR3, as DNA: TGTGCCAGCAGTCGTTACAGGGGAAGCACCGGGGAGCTGTTTTTT.

The chain has TRBV4-1 and TRBJ2-2, with 7 bases identical to TRBD2. V dropped 1 base and J dropped 1; count of bases not matched to a gene: 9. The CDR3 runs to 18 residues. Germline values: CDR1 MGHRA, CDR2 YSYEKL. The CDR3 nucleotides are TGCGCCAGCAGCCAAGGGCCGCTGGCGGGGGAGAACACCGGGGAGCTGTTTTTT. Residues: CASSQGPLAGENTGELFF.

The rearrangement links TRBV27 to TRBJ2-7, with a possible D match to TRBD1 (6 bases). The CDR3 runs 13 residues. V lost 10 bases and J lost 2, with 15 bases in between. CDR1 and CDR2 from the germline V gene are MNHEY and SMNVEV (reference sequence). CDR3 sequence reads: CATSRGQTYEQYF. DNA of the CDR3: TGTGCCACAAGTCGGGGACAAACCTACGAGCAGTACTTC.

V is TRBV10-1 and J is TRBJ1-2; 9 nucleotides agree with TRBD1. Germline trimming cut 4 bases from V and 6 bases from J; bases unmatched to any gene: 3. CDR1 is WNHNN, CDR2 SYGVQD, per germline (reference sequence). The CDR3 totals 13 residues. CDR3 nucleotide sequence: TGCGCCAGCAGTGGGGGACAGGGTGATGGCTACACCTTC. Translating gives CASSGGQGDGYTF.

The chain joins TRBV15 to TRBJ1-5; the D gene is possibly TRBD1 (5 bases). This CDR3 comprises 15 residues. The V gene's germline CDR1 is LNHNV and CDR2 YYDKDF (reference sequence). The ends were cut back, 5 bases at V and 5 bases at J, with 16 bases in the middle. This CDR3 reads CATSETWGVYQPQHF. In nucleotides, the CDR3 is TGTGCCACCAGCGAGACGTGGGGGGTTTATCAGCCCCAGCATTTT.

V usage is TRBV2 and J usage is TRBJ2-7, with 10 positions matching TRBD1. The CDR3 is 14 amino acids. In germline, CDR1 is SNHLY, CDR2 FYNNEI. The ends lost 4 bases at V and 6 bases at J; junction bases unmatched: 6. CDR3 in amino acids: CASSGQTGGLEQYV. DNA of the CDR3: TGTGCCAGCAGTGGACAGACAGGGGGCCTCGAGCAGTACGTC.

V gene TRBV28 combines with J gene TRBJ2-2; D might be TRBD1 (5 bases). Germline loops: CDR1 MDHEN, CDR2 SYDVKM. Trimming pared 5 bases from V and 1 base from J, leaving 8 bases between. The CDR3 is made up of 14 amino acids. The CDR3 reads CASSTGQNTGELFF. As DNA, the CDR3 is TGTGCCAGCAGTACAGGACAGAACACCGGGGAGCTGTTTTTT.

V gene TRBV7-2 combines with J gene TRBJ2-7; 10 bases are shared with TRBD2. Germline V gives CDR1 SGHTA, CDR2 FQGNSA. The CDR3 contains 15 residues. The ends lost 1 base at V and 3 bases at J; junction bases unmatched: 3. The DNA of the CDR3 is TGTGCCAGCAGCTTAGGACTAGCGGGTCGCTACGAGCAGTACTTC. This translates into CASSLGLAGRYEQYF.

The chain uses TRBV19 and TRBJ1-5; perhaps TRBD1 as D (6 bases). With 11 bases removed from V and 2 bases from J, the gap between germline ends came to 10 bases. CDR1 and CDR2 (germline): LNHDA, SQIVND (reference sequence). The CDR3 covers 12 residues. The CDR3 protein is CAVQGGNQPQHF. In nucleotides, the CDR3 is TGTGCCGTACAGGGTGGCAATCAGCCCCAGCATTTT.

The chain has TRBV6-6 and TRBJ1-1, with 8 bases that match TRBD1. The CDR3 is 14 residues long. Trimming removed 6 bases from V and 4 bases from J; junction bases left unmatched: 7. CDR1 and CDR2 from the germline V gene are MNHNY and SVGAGI (reference sequence). This chain's CDR3 is CASRAGGPRTEAFF. Written as DNA, the CDR3 is TGTGCCAGCAGGGCAGGGGGCCCTCGCACTGAAGCTTTCTTT.

The chain couples TRBV7-7 to TRBJ2-6; TRBD1 agrees at 12 bases. Germline CDR1 is SSHAT and CDR2 is FNYEAQ (reference sequence). Trimming cost V 6 bases and J 4 bases; bases outside gene matches: 7. This CDR3 region has 17 residues. The CDR3 is CASSSGTGGPGANVLTF. The CDR3 DNA follows: TGTGCCAGCAGTTCCGGGACAGGGGGCCCGGGGGCCAACGTCCTGACTTTC.

This chain connects TRBV7-8 to TRBJ2-7; TRBD1 agrees at 7 bases. V lost 7 bases to trimming and J lost 2 bases; unmatched junction nucleotides: 11. Germline V gene sequence: CDR1 SGHVS, CDR2 FQNEAQ. There are 15 residues in the CDR3. CDR3 residues: CASMAPDRTPYEQYV. CDR3 coding DNA: TGTGCCAGCATGGCGCCGGACAGGACGCCCTACGAGCAGTACGTC.

This clone was recorded many times. The V call is TRBV7-9, the J call TRBJ2-5; TRBD2 matches at 11 bases. The germline gives CDR1 SEHNR, CDR2 FQNEAQ (reference sequence). J lost 7 bases, V lost 1 base, and 2 bases had no gene match. The CDR3 is 14 amino acids. As DNA, the CDR3 is TGTGCCAGCAGCTTAGTTACTAGCGGGGGGACCCAGTACTTC. It is translated as CASSLVTSGGTQYF.

This clone has a single count. This chain uses TRBV28 with TRBJ2-3; tentative D call: TRBD1 (6 bases). This CDR3 region has 13 residues. The germline V gene has CDR1 MDHEN and CDR2 SYDVKM. The V end lost 6 bases, the J end lost 4 bases, and 11 bases lay between the germline ends. DNA of the CDR3: TGTGCCAGCAGCTACAGGGTGGCAGATACGCAGTATTTT. Translated: CASSYRVADTQYF.

The chain couples TRBV13 to TRBJ2-3, with D possibly TRBD1 on 5 matching bases. Germline-derived CDR1 and CDR2 are PRHDT and FYEKMQ (reference sequence). There are 17 residues in the CDR3. V lost 2 bases and J 1 base, leaving 16 bases between the germline ends. CDR3 coding DNA: TGTGCCAGCAGCTTACGGGCAGGGAATGATCGCACAGATACGCAGTATTTT. This encodes CASSLRAGNDRTDTQYF.

As DNA, the CDR3 is TGTGCCAGCAGTTACACAGAAGGAAACTATGGCTACACCTTC. Encoded protein: CASSYTEGNYGYTF. V gene TRBV6-5 combines with J gene TRBJ1-2; D is unclear. Per germline, CDR1 MNHEY and CDR2 SVGAGI. CDR3 length equals 14 residues. V lost 2 bases and J 2 bases, leaving 9 bases between the germline ends.

This chain links TRBV30 with TRBJ2-2, with 7 bases matching TRBD1. Germline V gives CDR1 GTSNPN, CDR2 SVGIG (reference sequence). CDR3 length: 13 amino acids. J was trimmed by 6 bases and V by 2 bases; bases with no gene match: 3. CDR3 protein: CAWSSQGAGELFF. The CDR3 DNA reads TGTGCCTGGAGTTCCCAGGGGGCCGGGGAGCTGTTTTTT. The complete variable domain, with remaining parts taken from reference TRBV30 and TRBJ2-2, reads SQTIHQWPATLVQPVGSPLSLECTVEGTSNPNLYWYRQAAGRGLQLLFYSVGIGQISSEVPQNLSASRPQDRQFILSSKKLLLSDSGFYLCAWSSQGAGELFFGEGSRLTVL.

The V and J genes are TRBV19 and TRBJ1-3; 8 positions agree with TRBD1. The germline V gene encodes CDR1 LNHDA and CDR2 SQIVND (reference sequence). The CDR3 is 15 amino acids. Unmatched junction bases numbered 8, after V lost 9 bases and J lost 1 base. The CDR3 nucleotides read TGTGCCAGCCGAACCGACAGGGGATCTGGAAACACCATATATTTT. This translates into CASRTDRGSGNTIYF.

This clone was observed a handful of times. The chain has TRBV21-1 and TRBJ2-7; the table calls TRBD2, which could not be checked here. TRBV21-1 is noted as a pseudogene. This CDR3 is built from 14 residues. This chain's CDR3 is CASTTGLVGYEQYF. For the CDR3, the DNA is TGTGCCAGCACCACGGGACTAGTTGGCTACGAGCAGTACTTC.

The CDR3 is CASSDSGRAGDTQYF. CDR3 bases: TGTGCCAGCAGTGACAGCGGGAGGGCCGGGGATACGCAGTATTTT. The chain links TRBV7-9 to TRBJ2-3; TRBD2 matches at 10 bases. The CDR3 spans 15 residues. Trimming took 6 bases from V and 6 from J; bases not matched to a gene: 9. CDR1 is SEHNR, CDR2 FQNEAQ, per germline (reference sequence).

The gene calls are TRBV5-6 and TRBJ1-1, with 7 bases fitting TRBD1. The germline V gene encodes CDR1 SGHDT and CDR2 YYEEEE. The CDR3 totals 12 residues. The junction had 8 bases not matched to a gene; V was cut back by 4 bases and J by 11 bases. The CDR3, as DNA: TGTGCCAGCAGCCGACAGGGACCTCGGGCTTTCTTT. It yields the protein CASSRQGPRAFF.

V is TRBV4-2 and J is TRBJ2-7; 14 positions match TRBD2. Germline CDR1 is LGHNA and CDR2 is YNFKEQ. This CDR3 has 18 amino acids. J gave up 2 bases and V 4 bases, and 10 bases lay outside the gene matches. The CDR3 nucleotides are TGTGCCAGCAGCCGAGCAGCGGGACTAGCGGGAGCAACCTACGAGCAGTACTTC. Residues: CASSRAAGLAGATYEQYF.